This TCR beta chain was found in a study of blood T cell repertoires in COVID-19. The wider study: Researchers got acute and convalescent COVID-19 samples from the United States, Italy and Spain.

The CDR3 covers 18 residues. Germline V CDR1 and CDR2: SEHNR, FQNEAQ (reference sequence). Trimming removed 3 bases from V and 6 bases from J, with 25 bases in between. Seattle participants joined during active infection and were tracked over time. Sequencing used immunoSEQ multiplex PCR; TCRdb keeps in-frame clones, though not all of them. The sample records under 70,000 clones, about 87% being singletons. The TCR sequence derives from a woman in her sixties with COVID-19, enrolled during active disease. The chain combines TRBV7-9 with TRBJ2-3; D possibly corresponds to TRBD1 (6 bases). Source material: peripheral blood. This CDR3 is CASSFKQGNGLVGDTQYF. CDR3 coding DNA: TGTGCCAGCAGCTTTAAACAGGGAAACGGTCTCGTTGGGGATACGCAGTATTTT.